This T cell receptor beta chain was identified during a study of blood T cell repertoires in COVID-19. The table came from immunoSEQ multiplex PCR; TCRdb's copy has only in-frame clones and leaves some out. The data hold 250,000 to 300,000 clones, with approximately 85% observed a single time. V was shortened by 6 bases and J by 5 bases, with 13 bases between the two germline ends. This CDR3 contains 13 residues. Germline CDR1 is KGHSH and CDR2 is LQKENI. Source material: peripheral blood. This TCR came from a woman aged 70-85 years with acute or convalescent COVID-19. The chain is built from TRBV18 and TRBJ1-1; weak D call: TRBD1 (5 bases). The CDR3, as DNA: TGTGCCAGCTCGCCCCAGGGTAAAACTGAAGCTTTCTTT. Translating it yields CASSPQGKTEAFF.